Described below is a single T cell receptor (beta chain) sequence and its context. Combining a sample-barcoded 5' primer with a J-beta primer mix, a second PCR ran for about 6 to 11 cycles. TCRdb passed the 5' RACE reads through MiXCR, listing each CDR3 protein once. The profile shows about 800,000 distinct CDR3 sequences, 25% of them singletons. The data belong to a study of blood T cells in healthy people across ages. Germline V gene lookup returns CDR1 DFQATT and CDR2 SNEGSKA (reference sequence). J gave up 3 bases and V 6 bases, and 14 bases lay outside the gene matches. The CDR3 runs to 16 residues. These same data were also listed under a study on T cells of mothers and their children.

Input material: blood. The V call is TRBV20-1, the J call TRBJ2-4, with 7 bases matching TRBD1. This receptor was taken from a boy younger than 18 in good health. The CDR3 DNA reads TGCAGTGCCAGGGACCTCAGGGGGTCTGACAAAAACATTCAGTACTTC. Translation: CSARDLRGSDKNIQYF.